One sample yielded the 5 T cell receptor beta chains listed below, sequenced in a study of blood T cell repertoires in COVID-19. Here immunoSEQ multiplex PCR was the method, and the copy in TCRdb shows in-frame clones only, minus some. Seen here are around 120,000 clones, about 83% observed once, and the top ten hold approximately 5.6%. Sample: peripheral blood. These receptors all stem from a man between 65 and 79 years old with acute or convalescent COVID-19.

A few counts support this clone. The genes are TRBV6-5 and TRBJ2-7; 8 bases fit TRBD1. CDR3 length: 15 residues. The germline V gene has CDR1 MNHEY and CDR2 SVGAGI. V trimming: 0 bases; J trimming: 3 bases; junction bases outside the gene matches: 4. The CDR3 protein is CASSYSGTGGYEQYF. CDR3 in DNA: TGTGCCAGCAGTTACTCGGGAACAGGGGGCTACGAGCAGTACTTC.

This rearrangement joins TRBV5-1 to TRBJ2-7; D possibly corresponds to TRBD1 (6 bases). V lost 0 bases and J lost 1, with 11 bases in between. The CDR3 length is 15 residues. Germline V CDR1 and CDR2: SGHRS, YFSETQ. Here the CDR3 DNA reads TGCGCCAGCAGCTTGGTTGGGGGCGTATCCTACGAGCAGTACTTC. Translation: CASSLVGGVSYEQYF. The full variable domain, its missing parts supplied by reference TRBV5-1 and TRBJ2-7, is KAGVTQTPRYLIKTRGQQVTLSCSPISGHRSVSWYQQTPGQGLQFLFEYFSETQRNKGNFPGRFSGRQFSNSRSEMNVSTLELGDSALYLCASSLVGGVSYEQYFGPGTRLTVT.

This rearrangement joins TRBV7-8 to TRBJ2-5, with TRBD2 identical over 10 bases. The CDR3 is made up of 16 amino acids. The junction had 6 bases not matched to a gene; V was cut back by 3 bases and J by 2 bases. Per the germline V gene, CDR1 is SGHVS and CDR2 is FQNEAQ. This CDR3 reads CASSFALAGRQETQYF. The CDR3 coding sequence is TGTGCCAGCAGCTTCGCACTAGCGGGGCGACAAGAGACCCAGTACTTC. Filled out from reference TRBV7-8 and TRBJ2-5, the complete variable domain reads GAGVSQSPRYKVAKRGQDVALRCDPISGHVSLFWYQQALGQGPEFLTYFQNEAQLDKSGLPSDRFFAERPEGSVSTLKIQRTQQEDSAVYLCASSFALAGRQETQYFGPGTRLLVL.

The chain couples TRBV9 to TRBJ1-4; TRBD1 agrees at 9 bases. V gave up 4 bases and J gave up 7 bases; unmatched junction bases: 11. The CDR3 is made up of 16 amino acids. Germline lookup yields CDR1 SGDLS and CDR2 YYNGEE. The CDR3 DNA is TGTGCCAGCAGCCCTCGGGGGGGGACAGGGCTTGAAAAACTGTTTTTT. Translating gives CASSPRGGTGLEKLFF. Full variable domain (outside the CDR3, taken from reference TRBV9 and TRBJ1-4): DSGVTQTPKHLITATGQRVTLRCSPRSGDLSVYWYQQSLDQGLQFLIQYYNGEERAKGNILERFSAQQFPDLHSELNLSSLELGDSALYFCASSPRGGTGLEKLFFGSGTQLSVL.

This rearrangement joins TRBV7-9 to TRBJ2-1; 10 nucleotides agree with TRBD2. This CDR3 has 17 amino acids. Germline CDR1 and CDR2: SEHNR and FQNEAQ (reference sequence). CDR3 loop: CAIRGASGSRTYNEQFF. The CDR3, as DNA: TGTGCAATCAGAGGGGCTAGCGGGAGTCGGACCTACAATGAGCAGTTCTTC.